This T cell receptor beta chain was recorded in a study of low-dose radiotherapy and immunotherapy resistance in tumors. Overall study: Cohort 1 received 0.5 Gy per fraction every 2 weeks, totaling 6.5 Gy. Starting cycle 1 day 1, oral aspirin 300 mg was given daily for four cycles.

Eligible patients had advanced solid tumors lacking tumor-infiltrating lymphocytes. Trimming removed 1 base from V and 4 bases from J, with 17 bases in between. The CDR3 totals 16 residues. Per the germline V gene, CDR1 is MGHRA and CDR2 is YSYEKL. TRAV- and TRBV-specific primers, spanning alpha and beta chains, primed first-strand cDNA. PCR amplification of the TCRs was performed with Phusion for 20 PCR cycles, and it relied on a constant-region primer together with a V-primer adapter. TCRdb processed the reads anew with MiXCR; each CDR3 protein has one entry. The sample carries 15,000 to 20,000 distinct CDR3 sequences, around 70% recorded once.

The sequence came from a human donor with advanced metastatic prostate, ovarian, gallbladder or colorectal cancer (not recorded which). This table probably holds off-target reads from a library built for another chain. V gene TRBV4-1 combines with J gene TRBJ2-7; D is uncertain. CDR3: CASSQGPQRYFYEQYF. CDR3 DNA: TGCGCCAGCAGCCAAGGTCCGCAGCGATACTTTTACGAGCAGTACTTC.